This is a list of T cell receptor beta chains from one sample in a study of CD4 T cells in relation to SARS-CoV-2 and coronaviruses. These receptors lack a known antigen. TCRdb keeps only in-frame clones here, not all; method: immunoSEQ multiplex PCR. The sample holds tens of thousands of clones; 73% are singletons and the top ten take roughly 21%. The sample comprised CD4+ T cells from PBMCs, cultured in vitro. The receptors shown here come from a human donor in good health. CDR3s include the opening cysteine and the closing phenylalanine or tryptophan. The D gene is left open where the match is weak. Size is omitted from some rows. Given values are once, few, many or a class for expanded clones.

size: NA; V: TRBV19; J: TRBJ1-5; D: TRBD1; DNA: TGTGCCAGTAGTATCCTTCCGGCAGGGGGGAATCAGCCCCAGCATTTT; CDR3: CASSILPAGGNQPQHF
size: once; V: TRBV3-1/TRBV3-2; J: TRBJ2-3; D: TRBD2; DNA: TGTGCCAGCAGCCAAGACTTCGGGGGGGTTCCAGATACGCAGTATTTT; CDR3: CASSQDFGGVPDTQYF
size: once; V: TRBV9; J: TRBJ2-7; D: NA; DNA: TGTGCCAGCAGCGCACGGCCCCGGGCAGGGAATACCTACGAGCAGTACTTC; CDR3: CASSARPRAGNTYEQYF
size: NA; V: TRBV4-3; J: TRBJ2-7; D: NA; DNA: TGCGCCAGCAGCCAAGATCAAGGATCCCCCGGGCAGTACTTC; CDR3: CASSQDQGSPGQYF
size: NA; V: TRBV6-4; J: TRBJ2-7; D: NA; DNA: TGTGCCAGCAGTCGTGAGATAGGGGGCGAGCAGTACTTC; CDR3: CASSREIGGEQYF
size: NA; V: TRBV4-1; J: TRBJ1-4; D: TRBD1; DNA: TGCGCCAGCAGCCAAAGGGACAGGGTTAATGAAAAACTGTTTTTT; CDR3: CASSQRDRVNEKLFF
size: few; V: TRBV19; J: TRBJ1-6; D: NA; DNA: TGTGCCAGTACCCCGGGCCAGGTGACTTCACCCCTCCACTTT; CDR3: CASTPGQVTSPLHF
size: NA; V: TRBV5-1; J: TRBJ2-3; D: NA; DNA: TGCGCCAGCAGCTTGGGTGGAGATGTATCAGATACGCAGTATTTT; CDR3: CASSLGGDVSDTQYF
size: NA; V: TRBV7-8; J: TRBJ2-5; D: NA; DNA: TGTGCCAGCAGCCCGGACAGACAAGAGACCCAGTACTTC; CDR3: CASSPDRQETQYF
size: few; V: TRBV6-5; J: TRBJ1-3; D: NA; DNA: TGTGCCACCACCAGGACAGCCAACTCTGGAAACACCATATATTTT; CDR3: CATTRTANSGNTIYF
size: NA; V: TRBV19; J: TRBJ1-2; D: NA; DNA: TGTGCCAGTAGTATGCGGGGGGACTATGGCTACACCTTC; CDR3: CASSMRGDYGYTF
size: NA; V: TRBV6-5; J: TRBJ1-1; D: NA; DNA: TGTGCCAGCAGTTATCTCGGGGGCTACACTGAAGCTTTCTTT; CDR3: CASSYLGGYTEAFF
size: NA; V: TRBV6-2/TRBV6-3; J: TRBJ2-3; D: NA; DNA: TGTGCCAGCAGTTATGGCGGGGGCTCCTGGGGGGATACGCAGTATTTT; CDR3: CASSYGGGSWGDTQYF
size: once; V: TRBV6-2/TRBV6-3; J: TRBJ2-7; D: TRBD2; DNA: TGTGCCAGCAGCCCTAGCGGGAGTACCTACGAGCAGTACTTC; CDR3: CASSPSGSTYEQYF
size: NA; V: TRBV2; J: TRBJ2-1; D: NA; DNA: TGTGCCAGCAGTGACGATGAGCAGTTCTTC; CDR3: CASSDDEQFF
size: NA; V: TRBV29-1; J: TRBJ2-5; D: TRBD2; DNA: TGCAGCGTTGAACAGCGGGGCGGAGAGACCCAGTACTTC; CDR3: CSVEQRGGETQYF
size: NA; V: TRBV9; J: TRBJ2-7; D: TRBD2; DNA: TGTGCCAGCAGCACGGGACTAGCGGGATCCGCCTACGAGCAGTACTTC; CDR3: CASSTGLAGSAYEQYF
size: NA; V: TRBV7-3; J: TRBJ1-1; D: NA; DNA: TGTGCCAGCAGCTTCGACCCCGAAGGTGAAGCTTTCTTT; CDR3: CASSFDPEGEAFF
size: NA; V: TRBV9; J: TRBJ2-5; D: TRBD2; DNA: TGTGCCAGCAGCGTAGCTCCCCTAGCGGGGTCGGGGACCCAGTACTTC; CDR3: CASSVAPLAGSGTQYF
size: NA; V: TRBV7-9; J: TRBJ1-6; D: NA; DNA: TGTGCCAGCAGCCCCGACGGAATTAATTCACCCCTCCACTTT; CDR3: CASSPDGINSPLHF
size: few; V: TRBV5-4; J: TRBJ2-1; D: NA; DNA: TGTGCCAGCAGCTTGTACGGCGGGGGCCAGGGTCTCGGTAAATACAATGAGCAGTTCTTC; CDR3: CASSLYGGGQGLGKYNEQFF
size: medium-sized; V: TRBV18; J: TRBJ1-6; D: NA; DNA: TGTGCCAGCTCACGAGAGACAGCGGGGGGACCCCTCCACTTT; CDR3: CASSRETAGGPLHF
size: NA; V: TRBV5-6; J: TRBJ1-2; D: NA; DNA: TGTGCCAGCAGCCTCGGTAGGGCGGGAGGCTACACCTTC; CDR3: CASSLGRAGGYTF
size: NA; V: TRBV10-1; J: TRBJ2-2; D: NA; DNA: TGCGCCAGCAGGGAAAATTCGGCCGGGGAGCTGTTTTTT; CDR3: CASRENSAGELFF
size: NA; V: TRBV6-5; J: TRBJ2-5; D: NA; DNA: TGTGCCAGCGGCGACAGGTGGACTATGAGAGAGACCCAGTACTTC; CDR3: CASGDRWTMRETQYF
size: NA; V: TRBV6-2/TRBV6-3; J: TRBJ1-4; D: TRBD1; DNA: TGTGCCAGCAGCTCGACGGGACAGCTTAATGAAAAACTGTTTTTT; CDR3: CASSSTGQLNEKLFF
size: NA; V: TRBV4-2; J: TRBJ1-3; D: NA; DNA: TGTGCCAGCAGCCAAGATCAGGGGCGGGGAAACACCATATATTTT; CDR3: CASSQDQGRGNTIYF
size: NA; V: TRBV2; J: TRBJ1-2; D: NA; DNA: TGTGCCAGCAACCTAAACAGGCCAAACTATGGCTACACCTTC; CDR3: CASNLNRPNYGYTF
size: NA; V: TRBV6-2/TRBV6-3; J: TRBJ2-7; D: TRBD2; DNA: TGTGCCAGCAGTTACGGGCTAGCGGGAAGCTACGAGCAGTACTTC; CDR3: CASSYGLAGSYEQYF
size: NA; V: TRBV5-5; J: TRBJ2-2; D: NA; DNA: TGTGCCAGCGACTGGGGAACGAACACCGGGGAGCTGTTTTTT; CDR3: CASDWGTNTGELFF
size: once; V: TRBV4-3; J: TRBJ2-7; D: TRBD2; DNA: TGCGCCAGCAGCCAAGTGAGGGTGGGCCTAGCGGGGTACGAGCAGTACTTC; CDR3: CASSQVRVGLAGYEQYF
size: once; V: TRBV6-2/TRBV6-3; J: TRBJ2-3; D: TRBD1; DNA: TGTGCCAGCAGCCCCTTAAGGGGGCCCTTAACGCAGTATTTT; CDR3: CASSPLRGPLTQYF
size: NA; V: TRBV7-2; J: TRBJ2-7; D: NA; DNA: TGTGCCAGCAGCTTATTCTCCAGGGAAGGTGAGCAGTACTTC; CDR3: CASSLFSREGEQYF
size: NA; V: TRBV12-3/TRBV12-4; J: TRBJ2-5; D: NA; DNA: TGTGCCAGCAGTTTGACCAGTCAAGAGACCCAGTACTTC; CDR3: CASSLTSQETQYF
size: NA; V: TRBV19; J: TRBJ2-5; D: NA; DNA: TGTGCCAGTAGTCCTAGCCTAGACGGCTCGAGAGAGACCCAGTACTTC; CDR3: CASSPSLDGSRETQYF
size: NA; V: TRBV4-3; J: TRBJ1-1; D: NA; DNA: TGCGCCAGCAGCCAAGGGAGAGGGGGGATCACTGAAGCTTTCTTT; CDR3: CASSQGRGGITEAFF
size: NA; V: TRBV29-1; J: TRBJ2-3; D: NA; DNA: TGCAGCGTCGATTTGGACGGCTATACGCAGTATTTT; CDR3: CSVDLDGYTQYF
size: NA; V: TRBV5-1; J: TRBJ1-1; D: NA; DNA: TGCGCCAGCAGCTTAGGCGTAGACACTGAAGCTTTCTTT; CDR3: CASSLGVDTEAFF
size: NA; V: TRBV6-1; J: TRBJ1-1; D: NA; DNA: TGTGCCAGCAGTGAAGCAGAGGGTAGATGGACTGAAGCTTTCTTT; CDR3: CASSEAEGRWTEAFF
size: NA; V: TRBV19; J: TRBJ2-7; D: TRBD1; DNA: TGTGCCAGTAGTCCACAGGGGTCCAACGAGCAGTACTTC; CDR3: CASSPQGSNEQYF
size: once; V: TRBV5-1; J: TRBJ2-5; D: NA; DNA: TGCGCCAGCGCCATCCAAACCGGGGAGGAAGAGACCCAGTACTTC; CDR3: CASAIQTGEEETQYF
size: NA; V: TRBV7-8; J: TRBJ2-2; D: TRBD1; DNA: TGTGCCAGCAGCTTACGACAGGGAATTGTAACCGGGGAGCTGTTTTTT; CDR3: CASSLRQGIVTGELFF
size: NA; V: TRBV2; J: TRBJ2-3; D: NA; DNA: TGTGCCAGCAGTTCTACCCCCGGCACAGATACGCAGTATTTT; CDR3: CASSSTPGTDTQYF
size: NA; V: TRBV7-2; J: TRBJ2-7; D: NA; DNA: TGTGCCAGCAGCTTAGTTCCGTTTGGAGAGGCCGAGCAGTACTTC; CDR3: CASSLVPFGEAEQYF
size: NA; V: TRBV4-1; J: TRBJ2-7; D: NA; DNA: TGCGCCAGCAGCCCCGAGACGGATTACTACGAGCAGTACTTC; CDR3: CASSPETDYYEQYF
size: once; V: TRBV30; J: TRBJ1-1; D: TRBD1; DNA: TGTGCCTGGACCGCCCTGACAGGGAGGTTAGGCACTGAAGCTTTCTTT; CDR3: CAWTALTGRLGTEAFF
size: few; V: TRBV19; J: TRBJ1-5; D: NA; DNA: TGTGCCAGTAGTCGGGGGACTCATAGCAATCAGCCCCAGCATTTT; CDR3: CASSRGTHSNQPQHF
size: NA; V: TRBV4-2; J: TRBJ2-3; D: NA; DNA: TGTGCCAGCAGCCAAGATGGAGGGGGAGGGCTCGGCACAGATACGCAGTATTTT; CDR3: CASSQDGGGGLGTDTQYF
size: NA; V: TRBV4-3; J: TRBJ2-5; D: TRBD2; DNA: TGCGCCAGCAGCCAAGGGGCGGGAGTGGGAGAGACCCAGTACTTC; CDR3: CASSQGAGVGETQYF
size: NA; V: TRBV10-3; J: TRBJ1-2; D: NA; DNA: TGTGCCATCAGTGAGTCACAGGGTACCCCTCTCTATGGCTACACCTTC; CDR3: CAISESQGTPLYGYTF
size: few; V: TRBV27; J: TRBJ2-2; D: NA; DNA: TGTGCCAGCAGTTTAAAGGCAGCGAATACGAACACCGGGGAGCTGTTTTTT; CDR3: CASSLKAANTNTGELFF
size: NA; V: TRBV7-2; J: TRBJ2-1; D: TRBD1; DNA: TGTGCCAGCAGCTTAAGCGCAGGGGGCGCGTTTAATGAGCAGTTCTTC; CDR3: CASSLSAGGAFNEQFF
size: NA; V: TRBV11-3; J: TRBJ2-2; D: NA; DNA: TGTGCCAGCAGCCGCGGAAGAGCACTCGGGGAGCTGTTTTTT; CDR3: CASSRGRALGELFF